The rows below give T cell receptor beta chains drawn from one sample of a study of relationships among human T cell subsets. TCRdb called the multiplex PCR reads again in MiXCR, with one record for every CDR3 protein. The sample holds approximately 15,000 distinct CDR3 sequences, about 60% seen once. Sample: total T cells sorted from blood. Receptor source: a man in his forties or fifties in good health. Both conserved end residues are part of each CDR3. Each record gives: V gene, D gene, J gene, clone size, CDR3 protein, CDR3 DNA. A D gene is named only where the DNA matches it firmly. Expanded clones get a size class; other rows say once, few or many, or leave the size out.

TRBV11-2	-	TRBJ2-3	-	CASSSLGRGRNTQYF	TGTGCCAGCAGCTCACTCGGCAGGGGGAGGAATACGCAGTATTTT
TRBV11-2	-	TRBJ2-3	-	CASSLGATNTDTQYF	TGTGCCAGCAGCTTAGGGGCCACCAACACAGATACGCAGTATTTT
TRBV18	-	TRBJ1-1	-	CASSPQTRKTNTEAFF	TGTGCCAGCTCACCCCAGACGAGAAAGACGAACACTGAAGCTTTCTTT
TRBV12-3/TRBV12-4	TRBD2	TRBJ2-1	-	CASSLFPSGRWTEQFF	TGTGCCAGCAGTTTATTCCCTAGCGGGAGGTGGACTGAGCAGTTCTTC
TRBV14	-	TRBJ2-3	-	CATPKDTQYF	TGTGCCACCCCCAAGGATACGCAGTATTTT
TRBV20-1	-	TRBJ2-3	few	CSASPVPSTDTQYF	TGCAGTGCTAGTCCAGTCCCTAGCACAGATACGCAGTATTTT
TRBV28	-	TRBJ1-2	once	CATLDGTLGYTF	TGTGCCACCCTGGACGGGACCCTAGGCTACACCTTC
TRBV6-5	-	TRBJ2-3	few	CASKGGSTDTQYF	TGTGCCAGCAAGGGCGGATCCACAGATACGCAGTATTTT
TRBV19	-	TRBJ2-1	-	CASSMGYYNEQFF	TGTGCCAGTAGCATGGGGTACTACAATGAGCAGTTCTTC
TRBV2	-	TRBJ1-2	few	CASLGPSYGYTF	TGTGCCAGTTTGGGACCGAGCTATGGCTACACCTTC
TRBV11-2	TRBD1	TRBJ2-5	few	CASSPGQVQETQYF	TGTGCCAGCAGCCCAGGACAGGTCCAAGAGACCCAGTACTTC
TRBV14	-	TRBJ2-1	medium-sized	CASSPQGGGPGNEQFF	TGTGCCAGCAGCCCCCAGGGGGGAGGGCCCGGCAATGAGCAGTTCTTC
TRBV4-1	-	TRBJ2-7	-	CASSPTGITHEQYF	TGCGCCAGCAGCCCTACCGGGATTACCCACGAGCAGTACTTC
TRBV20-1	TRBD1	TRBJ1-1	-	CSARRGSGNTEAFF	TGCAGTGCTCGCAGGGGGTCAGGAAACACTGAAGCTTTCTTT
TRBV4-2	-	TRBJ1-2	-	CASSQEGGYTF	TGTGCCAGCAGCCAAGAGGGTGGCTACACCTTC
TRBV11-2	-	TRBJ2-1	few	CASSLRVPLNEQFF	TGTGCCAGCAGCTTACGGGTCCCCCTCAATGAGCAGTTCTTC
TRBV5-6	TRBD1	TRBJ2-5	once	CASSPGGQGDETQYF	TGTGCCAGCAGCCCTGGGGGACAGGGCGACGAGACCCAGTACTTC
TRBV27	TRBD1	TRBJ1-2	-	CASSLGTGRNYGYTF	TGTGCCAGCAGTCTCGGGACAGGCCGTAACTATGGCTACACCTTC
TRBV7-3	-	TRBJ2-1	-	CASSADGAFNEQFF	TGTGCCAGCAGCGCGGACGGGGCCTTCAATGAGCAGTTCTTC
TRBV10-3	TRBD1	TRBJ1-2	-	CAISLQGMYGYTF	TGTGCCATCAGCCTACAGGGGATGTATGGCTACACCTTC
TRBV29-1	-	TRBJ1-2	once	CSVEDSRQDYGYTF	TGCAGCGTTGAAGATTCAAGGCAAGACTATGGCTACACCTTC
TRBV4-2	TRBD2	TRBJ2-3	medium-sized	CASSRTSGGGDTQYF	TGTGCCAGCAGCCGGACTAGCGGAGGTGGAGATACGCAGTATTTT
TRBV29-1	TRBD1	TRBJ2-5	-	CSTSTGSQETQYF	TGCAGCACATCGACAGGGAGCCAAGAGACCCAGTACTTC